This entry concerns a single T cell receptor beta chain. This entry is derived from a study of blood T cell repertoires in COVID-19. The table came from immunoSEQ multiplex PCR; TCRdb's copy has only in-frame clones and leaves some out. Of approximately 40,000 clones listed, roughly nine tenths were seen once; the top ten hold 4.8%. Germline values: CDR1 SQVTM, CDR2 ANQGSEA. This CDR3 has 14 residues. J lost 4 bases, V lost 1 base, and 2 bases had no gene match. The receptor comes from a human donor in a cohort sampled during active COVID-19. The V gene is TRBV29-1, the J gene TRBJ2-1; TRBD2 matches 9 bases. What was sequenced was peripheral blood. As DNA, the CDR3 is TGCAGCGTTGAAGGTAGCGGGAGTTACAATGAGCAGTTCTTC. This gives the protein CSVEGSGSYNEQFF.